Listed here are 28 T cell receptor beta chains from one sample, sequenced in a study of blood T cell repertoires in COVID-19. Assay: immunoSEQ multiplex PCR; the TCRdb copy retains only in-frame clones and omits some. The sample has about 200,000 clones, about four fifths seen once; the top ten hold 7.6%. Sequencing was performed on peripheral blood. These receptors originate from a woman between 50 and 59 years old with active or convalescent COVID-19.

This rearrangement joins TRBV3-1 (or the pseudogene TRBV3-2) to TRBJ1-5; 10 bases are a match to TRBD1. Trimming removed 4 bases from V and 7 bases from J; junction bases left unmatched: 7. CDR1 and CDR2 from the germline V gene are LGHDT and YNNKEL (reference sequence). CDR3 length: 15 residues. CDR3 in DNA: TGTGCCAGCAGCCGGAAGACAGGGGGCGACCAGCCCCAGCATTTT. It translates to CASSRKTGGDQPQHF.

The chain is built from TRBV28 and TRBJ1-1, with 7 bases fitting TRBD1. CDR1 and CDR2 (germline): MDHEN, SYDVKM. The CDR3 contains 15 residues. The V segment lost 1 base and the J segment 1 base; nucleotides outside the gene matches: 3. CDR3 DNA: TGTGCCAGCAGTTTATCCCACAGGGGGAACACTGAAGCTTTCTTT. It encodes CASSLSHRGNTEAFF.

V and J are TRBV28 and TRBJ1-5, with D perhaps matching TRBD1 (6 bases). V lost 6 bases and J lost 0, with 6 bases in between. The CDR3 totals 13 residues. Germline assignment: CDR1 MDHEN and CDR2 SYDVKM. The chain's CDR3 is CASRGGSNQPQHF. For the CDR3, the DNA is TGTGCCAGCAGAGGGGGTAGCAATCAGCCCCAGCATTTT.

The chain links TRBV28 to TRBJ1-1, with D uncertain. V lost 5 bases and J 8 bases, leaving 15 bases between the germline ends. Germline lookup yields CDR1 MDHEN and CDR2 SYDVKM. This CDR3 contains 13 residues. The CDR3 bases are TGTGCCAGCAGTCTATTATGGCGGGTGGAAGCTTTCTTT. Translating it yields CASSLLWRVEAFF.

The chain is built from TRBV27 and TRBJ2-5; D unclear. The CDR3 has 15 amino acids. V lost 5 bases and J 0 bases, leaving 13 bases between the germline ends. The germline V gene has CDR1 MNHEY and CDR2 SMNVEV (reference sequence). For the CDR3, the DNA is TGTGCCAGCAGTCTCACTTCGATGTACCAAGAGACCCAGTACTTC. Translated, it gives CASSLTSMYQETQYF.

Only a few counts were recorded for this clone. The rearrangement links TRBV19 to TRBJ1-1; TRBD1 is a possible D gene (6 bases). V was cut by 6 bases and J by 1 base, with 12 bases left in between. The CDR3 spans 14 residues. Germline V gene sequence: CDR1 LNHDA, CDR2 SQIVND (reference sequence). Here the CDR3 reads CASSPRGGNTEAFF. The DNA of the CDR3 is TGTGCCAGTAGCCCCAGAGGGGGGAACACTGAAGCTTTCTTT. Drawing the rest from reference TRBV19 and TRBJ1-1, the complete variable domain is DGGITQSPKYLFRKEGQNVTLSCEQNLNHDAMYWYRQDPGQGLRLIYYSQIVNDFQKGDIAEGYSVSREKKESFPLTVTSAQKNPTAFYLCASSPRGGNTEAFFGQGTRLTVV.

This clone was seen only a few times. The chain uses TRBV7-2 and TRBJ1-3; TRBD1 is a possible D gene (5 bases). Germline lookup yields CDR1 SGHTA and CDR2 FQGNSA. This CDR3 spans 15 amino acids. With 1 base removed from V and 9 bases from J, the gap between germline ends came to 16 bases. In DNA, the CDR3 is TGTGCCAGCAGCTTAGTAGCGGGCTCTGGGGCCACCATATATTTT. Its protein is CASSLVAGSGATIYF.

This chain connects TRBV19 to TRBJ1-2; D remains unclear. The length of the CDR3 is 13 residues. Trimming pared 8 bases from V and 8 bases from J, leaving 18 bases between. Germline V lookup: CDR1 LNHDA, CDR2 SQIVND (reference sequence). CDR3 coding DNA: TGTGCCAGTCTTTCATCCTGGCCCGGGGGCTACACCTTC. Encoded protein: CASLSSWPGGYTF.

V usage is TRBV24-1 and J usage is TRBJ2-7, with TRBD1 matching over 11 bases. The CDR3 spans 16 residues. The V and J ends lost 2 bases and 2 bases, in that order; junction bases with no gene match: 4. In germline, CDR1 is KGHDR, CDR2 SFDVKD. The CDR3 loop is CATSDSPGQGAYEQYF. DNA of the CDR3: TGTGCCACCAGTGATTCTCCGGGACAGGGGGCCTACGAGCAGTACTTC.

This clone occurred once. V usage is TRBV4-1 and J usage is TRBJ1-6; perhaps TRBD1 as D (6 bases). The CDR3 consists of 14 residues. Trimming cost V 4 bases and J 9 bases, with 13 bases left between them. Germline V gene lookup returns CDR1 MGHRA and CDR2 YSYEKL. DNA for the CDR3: TGCGCCAGCAGCCCCCTGGACAGTTTTTCACCCCTCCACTTT. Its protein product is CASSPLDSFSPLHF.

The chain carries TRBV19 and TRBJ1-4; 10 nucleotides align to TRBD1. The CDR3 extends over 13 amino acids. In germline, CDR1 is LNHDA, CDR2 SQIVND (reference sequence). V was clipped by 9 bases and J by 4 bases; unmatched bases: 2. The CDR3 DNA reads TGTGCCAGCGGGGACAGGGGTAATGAAAAACTGTTTTTT. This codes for CASGDRGNEKLFF.

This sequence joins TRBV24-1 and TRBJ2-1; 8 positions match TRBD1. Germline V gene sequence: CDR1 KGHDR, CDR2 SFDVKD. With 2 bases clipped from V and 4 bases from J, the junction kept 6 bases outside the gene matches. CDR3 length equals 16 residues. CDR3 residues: CATSDSGTGSYNEQFF. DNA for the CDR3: TGTGCCACCAGTGATTCCGGGACAGGTTCTTACAATGAGCAGTTCTTC.

The DNA for the CDR3 is TGTGCCAGCAGTGAACGGATAGGACAGGGGGCAAGAGGGCCCTACGAGCAGTACGTC. Translated, it gives CASSERIGQGARGPYEQYV. The chain couples TRBV6-1 to TRBJ2-7, with TRBD1 identical over 11 bases. With 2 bases clipped from V and 2 bases from J, the junction kept 14 bases outside the gene matches. CDR1 and CDR2 from the germline V gene are MNHNS and SASEGT. This CDR3 has 19 amino acids.

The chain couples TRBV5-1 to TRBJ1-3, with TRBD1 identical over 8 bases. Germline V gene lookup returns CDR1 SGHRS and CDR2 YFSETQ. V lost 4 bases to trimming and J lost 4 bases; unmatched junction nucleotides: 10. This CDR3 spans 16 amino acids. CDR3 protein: CASSTNAGGSGNTIYF. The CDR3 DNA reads TGCGCCAGCAGCACAAACGCAGGGGGCTCGGGAAACACCATATATTTT. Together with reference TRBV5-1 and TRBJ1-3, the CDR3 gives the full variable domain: KAGVTQTPRYLIKTRGQQVTLSCSPISGHRSVSWYQQTPGQGLQFLFEYFSETQRNKGNFPGRFSGRQFSNSRSEMNVSTLELGDSALYLCASSTNAGGSGNTIYFGEGSWLTVV.

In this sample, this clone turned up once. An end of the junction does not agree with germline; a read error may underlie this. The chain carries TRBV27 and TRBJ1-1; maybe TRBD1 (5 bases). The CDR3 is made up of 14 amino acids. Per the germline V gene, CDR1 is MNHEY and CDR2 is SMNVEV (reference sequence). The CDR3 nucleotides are TGTGCCAGCAATCGATCGGGGGTGAACGCTGAAGCTTTCTTT. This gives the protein CASNRSGVNAEAFF.

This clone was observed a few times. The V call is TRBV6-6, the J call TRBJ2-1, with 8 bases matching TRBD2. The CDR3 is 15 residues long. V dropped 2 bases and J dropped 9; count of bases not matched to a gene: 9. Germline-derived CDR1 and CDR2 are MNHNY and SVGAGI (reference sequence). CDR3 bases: TGTGCCAGCAGTTACATAGCGGGAAAGAACAGTGAGCAGTTCTTC. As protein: CASSYIAGKNSEQFF.

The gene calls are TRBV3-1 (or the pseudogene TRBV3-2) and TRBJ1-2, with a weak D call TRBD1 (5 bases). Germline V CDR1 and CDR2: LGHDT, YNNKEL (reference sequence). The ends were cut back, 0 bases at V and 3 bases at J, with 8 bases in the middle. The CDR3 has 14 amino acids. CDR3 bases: TGTGCCAGCAGCCAAGACGGCAGGGACTATGGCTACACCTTC. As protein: CASSQDGRDYGYTF.

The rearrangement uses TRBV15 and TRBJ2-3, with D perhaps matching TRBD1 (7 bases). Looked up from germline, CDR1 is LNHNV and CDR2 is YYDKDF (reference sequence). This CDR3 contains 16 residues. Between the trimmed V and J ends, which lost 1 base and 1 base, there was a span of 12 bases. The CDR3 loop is CATSRGGTARTDTQYF. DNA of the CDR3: TGTGCCACCAGCAGAGGCGGGACAGCCCGCACAGATACGCAGTATTTT.

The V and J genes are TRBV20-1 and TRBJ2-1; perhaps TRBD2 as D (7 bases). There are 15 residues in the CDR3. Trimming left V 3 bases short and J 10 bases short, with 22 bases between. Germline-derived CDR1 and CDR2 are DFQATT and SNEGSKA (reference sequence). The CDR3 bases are TGCAGTGCTAGTCCTGTGAGGGGGGGCCCCCGGGAGCAGTTCTTC. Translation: CSASPVRGGPREQFF.

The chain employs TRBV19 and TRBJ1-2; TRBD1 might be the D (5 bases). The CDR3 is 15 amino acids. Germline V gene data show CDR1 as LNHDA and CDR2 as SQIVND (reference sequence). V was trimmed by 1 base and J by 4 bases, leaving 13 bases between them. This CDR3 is CASSIAVQGAYGYTF. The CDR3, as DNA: TGTGCCAGTAGTATAGCGGTGCAGGGCGCCTATGGCTACACCTTC. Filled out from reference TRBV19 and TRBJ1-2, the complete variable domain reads DGGITQSPKYLFRKEGQNVTLSCEQNLNHDAMYWYRQDPGQGLRLIYYSQIVNDFQKGDIAEGYSVSREKKESFPLTVTSAQKNPTAFYLCASSIAVQGAYGYTFGSGTRLTVV.

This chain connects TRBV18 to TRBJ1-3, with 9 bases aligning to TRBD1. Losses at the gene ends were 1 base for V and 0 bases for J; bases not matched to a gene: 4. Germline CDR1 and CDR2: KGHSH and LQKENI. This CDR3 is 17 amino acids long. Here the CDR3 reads CASSPLGQGNSGNTIYF. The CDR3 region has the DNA TGTGCCAGCTCACCACTGGGACAGGGCAACTCTGGAAACACCATATATTTT.

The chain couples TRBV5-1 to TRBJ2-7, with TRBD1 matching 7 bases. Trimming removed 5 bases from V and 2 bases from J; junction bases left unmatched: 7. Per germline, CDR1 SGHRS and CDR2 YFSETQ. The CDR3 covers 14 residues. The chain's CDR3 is CASSLTGITYEQYF. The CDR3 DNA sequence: TGCGCCAGCAGTTTGACAGGGATAACCTACGAGCAGTACTTC.

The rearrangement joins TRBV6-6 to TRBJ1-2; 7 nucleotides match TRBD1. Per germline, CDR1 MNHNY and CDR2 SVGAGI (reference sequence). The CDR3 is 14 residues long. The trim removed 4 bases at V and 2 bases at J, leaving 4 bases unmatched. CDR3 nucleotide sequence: TGTGCCAGCAGTTCTCAGACAGGGAACTATGGCTACACCTTC. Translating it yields CASSSQTGNYGYTF.

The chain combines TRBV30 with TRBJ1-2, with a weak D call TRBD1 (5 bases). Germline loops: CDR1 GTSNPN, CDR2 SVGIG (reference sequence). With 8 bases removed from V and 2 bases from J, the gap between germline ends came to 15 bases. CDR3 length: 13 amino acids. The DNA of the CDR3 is TGTGCCGGGGGTTCTGTTGGCAACTATGGCTACACCTTC. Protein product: CAGGSVGNYGYTF.

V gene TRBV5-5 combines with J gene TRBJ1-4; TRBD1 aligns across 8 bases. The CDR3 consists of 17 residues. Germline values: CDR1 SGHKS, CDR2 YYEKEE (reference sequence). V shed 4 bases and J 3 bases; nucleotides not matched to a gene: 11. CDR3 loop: CASSPGQGKASNEKLFF. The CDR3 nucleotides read TGTGCCAGCAGCCCCGGACAGGGAAAAGCCTCTAATGAAAAACTGTTTTTT.

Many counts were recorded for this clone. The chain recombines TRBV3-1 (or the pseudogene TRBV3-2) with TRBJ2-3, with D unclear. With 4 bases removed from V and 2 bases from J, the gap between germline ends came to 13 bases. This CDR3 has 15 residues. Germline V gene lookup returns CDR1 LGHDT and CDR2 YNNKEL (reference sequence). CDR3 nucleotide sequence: TGTGCCAGCAGCCCCAGATCGGGTAACACAGATACGCAGTATTTT. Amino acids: CASSPRSGNTDTQYF.

This CDR3 reads CARTYRGILVGLYNSPLHF. The CDR3 DNA reads as TGCGCCAGAACCTACAGGGGAATTCTAGTGGGGCTATATAATTCACCCCTCCACTTT. The gene calls are TRBV10-1 and TRBJ1-6; 7 nucleotides match TRBD1. The trim removed 9 bases at V and 4 bases at J, leaving 21 bases unmatched. Germline V gives CDR1 WNHNN, CDR2 SYGVQD (reference sequence). The CDR3 contains 19 residues.

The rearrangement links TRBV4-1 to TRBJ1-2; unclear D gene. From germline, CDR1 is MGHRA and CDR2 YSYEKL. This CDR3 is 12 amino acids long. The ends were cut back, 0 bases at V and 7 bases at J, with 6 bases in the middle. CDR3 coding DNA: TGCGCCAGCAGCCAAGATACGGGTGGCTACACCTTC. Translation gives CASSQDTGGYTF.